One and the same sample provided the 12 T cell receptor beta chains below, sequenced in a study of cytomegalovirus exposure and HLA in healthy donors (dated by TCRdb to 2016 to 2017). Libraries were constructed by the immunoSEQ multiplex PCR assay. For the multiplex PCR, a mixture combining 60 forward primers for TCR Vbeta segments and 13 reverse primers for TCR Jbeta segments was used. In its TCRdb copy, this immuneACCESS table keeps in-frame sequences only and misses some clones. Where compared with another copy, unresolved V genes explain less than half of these, and the others have no known cause. A total of under 200,000 clones appear in this sample, about three quarters of them only once. Roughly 2.6% of the sample is taken by the ten largest. Sequencing input: PBMCs. The receptors come from a middle-aged woman in good health and CMV-seropositive.

This rearrangement joins TRBV5-1 to TRBJ2-5; 9 bases are shared with TRBD1. Gene TRBJ2-7 matches the end of the DNA better, so the J call may be wrong. Germline V lookup: CDR1 SGHRS, CDR2 YFSETQ. This CDR3 region has 15 residues. The CDR3 sequence: CASSTGGQGFYEQYF. CDR3 in DNA: TGCGCCAGCAGCACCGGAGGACAGGGGTTCTACGAGCAGTACTTC.

The J gene is TRBJ1-2, the V gene TRBV27, with D tentatively TRBD1 (5 bases). This CDR3 has 13 residues. Germline V gives CDR1 MNHEY, CDR2 SMNVEV (reference sequence). V lost 6 bases and J 6 bases, leaving 14 bases between the germline ends. The CDR3 region is CASSLLGVDGYTF. Written as DNA, the CDR3 is TGTGCCAGCAGCCTTCTAGGGGTGGATGGCTACACCTTC.

The rearrangement uses TRBV7-9 and TRBJ1-3; D ambiguous. Trimming stripped 2 bases from V and 1 base from J, with 6 bases between. Germline CDR1 is SEHNR and CDR2 is FQNEAQ (reference sequence). The CDR3 extends over 14 amino acids. The chain's CDR3 is CASSLRDSGNTIYF. DNA for the CDR3: TGTGCCAGCAGCTTACGGGATTCTGGAAACACCATATATTTT.

This clone was counted a few times. The rearrangement uses TRBV27 and TRBJ1-1; 8 bases are a match to TRBD1. This CDR3 has 16 residues. The junction had 15 bases not matched to a gene; V was cut back by 5 bases and J by 7 bases. In germline, CDR1 is MNHEY, CDR2 SMNVEV (reference sequence). CDR3 sequence: CASSIYSGGRGNEAFF. DNA for the CDR3: TGTGCCAGCAGTATCTATTCAGGGGGCAGGGGGAATGAAGCTTTCTTT.

This chain joins TRBV20-1 and TRBJ2-7, with TRBD1 as a possible D gene (6 bases). The V end lost 5 bases, the J end lost 6 bases, and 11 bases lay between the germline ends. The germline gives CDR1 DFQATT, CDR2 SNEGSKA (reference sequence). This CDR3 is 11 amino acids long. The CDR3 loop is CSAAGAFEQYF. The CDR3 DNA reads as TGCAGTGCTGCAGGGGCTTTCGAGCAGTACTTC.

This chain joins TRBV10-3 and TRBJ1-6; no definite D call. Germline CDR1 ENHRY, CDR2 SYGVKD. The V end lost 8 bases, the J end lost 10 bases, and 18 bases lay between the germline ends. The CDR3 spans 14 residues. The CDR3 spells CAIGPWGVGSPLHF. The CDR3 nucleotides read TGTGCCATCGGACCGTGGGGAGTTGGATCACCCCTCCACTTT.

This rearrangement joins TRBV5-6 to TRBJ2-2; D is possibly TRBD1 (5 bases). The CDR3 is 16 amino acids. Germline assignment: CDR1 SGHDT and CDR2 YYEEEE. V lost 6 bases and J lost 0, with 15 bases in between. The CDR3 bases are TGTGCCAGCAACCCTTTGAAAGGGGCGAACACCGGGGAGCTGTTTTTT. As protein: CASNPLKGANTGELFF.

This chain's CDR3 is CASRRTGSGNTIYF. The DNA for the CDR3 is TGTGCCAGCAGACGGACAGGGTCTGGAAACACCATATATTTT. This rearrangement joins TRBV6-5 to TRBJ1-3, with 8 nucleotides matching TRBD1. V gave up 6 bases and J gave up 1 base; unmatched junction bases: 2. CDR1 is MNHEY and CDR2 is SVGAGI in the germline V gene. This CDR3 region has 14 residues.

This clone was counted a single time. The chain is built from TRBV9 and TRBJ2-6, with a weak D call TRBD1 (5 bases). This CDR3 is built from 16 residues. Germline CDR1 and CDR2: SGDLS and YYNGEE. The V end lost 3 bases, the J end lost 1 base, and 11 bases lay between the germline ends. CDR3 loop: CASSADRASGANVLTF. The CDR3 DNA sequence: TGTGCCAGCAGCGCCGACAGAGCGTCTGGGGCCAACGTCCTGACTTTC.

The gene calls are TRBV18 and TRBJ2-1; perhaps TRBD1 as D (8 bases). This CDR3 has 15 residues. Germline V gene data show CDR1 as KGHSH and CDR2 as LQKENI. The V end lost 5 bases, the J end lost 5 bases, and 16 bases lay between the germline ends. This CDR3 reads CASSGTGGADNEQFF. CDR3 sequence (DNA): TGTGCCAGCTCAGGTACAGGGGGGGCCGACAATGAGCAGTTCTTC.

V is TRBV7-8 and J is TRBJ1-5; 8 bases match TRBD1. This CDR3 is 16 amino acids long. Germline trimming cut 1 base from V and 2 bases from J; bases unmatched to any gene: 4. Germline lookup yields CDR1 SGHVS and CDR2 FQNEAQ. This CDR3 reads CASSLDRTGRNQPQHF. DNA of the CDR3: TGTGCCAGCAGCTTAGACCGGACAGGGCGCAATCAGCCCCAGCATTTT.

The chain combines TRBV30 with TRBJ2-1, with D unclear. The CDR3 extends over 12 amino acids. Looked up from germline, CDR1 is GTSNPN and CDR2 is SVGIG (reference sequence). Trimming took 2 bases from V and 7 from J, leaving 9 bases between them. CDR3 sequence (DNA): TGTGCCTGGAGTTTTAACGGGAATGAGCAGTTCTTC. Translating gives CAWSFNGNEQFF.